Presented here are 4 T cell receptor beta chains from one specimen sequenced in a study of blood T cell repertoires in COVID-19 (dated by TCRdb to about 2020). The library was prepared using the immunoSEQ multiplex PCR assay. As stored in TCRdb, this immuneACCESS dataset retains in-frame rearrangements with V and J assigned. A fraction of the clones does not appear; measured against another copy, unresolved V genes explain less than half of the discrepancy, and the remainder lacks a known reason. This sample is represented by about 63,000 clones; around 92% of them were singletons. Around 4.3% of the sample comes from the top ten. The sequencing input was peripheral blood. The receptors originated from a man in his fifties or sixties with active COVID-19.

The count of this clone is one. This chain links TRBV3-1 (or the pseudogene TRBV3-2) with TRBJ1-1, with D uncertain. The CDR3 sequence is 15 residues long. Germline assignment: CDR1 LGHDT and CDR2 YNNKEL (reference sequence). With 1 base removed from V and 3 bases from J, the gap between germline ends came to 12 bases. The chain's CDR3 is CASSQGSSGYTEAFF. In nucleotides, the CDR3 is TGTGCCAGCAGCCAAGGGTCCTCCGGGTACACTGAAGCTTTCTTT.

The rearrangement links TRBV19 to TRBJ1-5; 9 bases line up with TRBD1. The CDR3 runs to 15 residues. CDR1 and CDR2 from the germline V gene are LNHDA and SQIVND (reference sequence). V lost 3 bases, J lost 6 bases, and 6 bases stayed unmatched. The CDR3 DNA reads as TGTGCCAGTAGTATTGAGACAGGGGGTATTCAGCCCCAGCATTTT. It translates to CASSIETGGIQPQHF.

This sequence joins TRBV7-3 and TRBJ2-7, with 9 bases lining up with TRBD1. Trimming took 2 bases from V and 3 from J; bases not matched to a gene: 5. From germline, CDR1 is SGHTA and CDR2 FQGTGA. The CDR3 sequence is 15 residues long. This chain's CDR3 is CASSLGLGQGYEQYF. CDR3 bases: TGTGCCAGCAGCTTAGGATTGGGACAGGGCTACGAGCAGTACTTC.

The chain couples TRBV4-3 to TRBJ2-3; TRBD1 is a possible D gene (6 bases). From germline, CDR1 is LGHNA and CDR2 YSLEER. CDR3 length: 16 amino acids. The V end was cut by 4 bases, the J end by 5 bases, with 19 bases between. The CDR3 DNA reads as TGCGCCAGCAGCCGTAGAAGGGGGTATTGGTTAGATACGCAGTATTTT. It specifies CASSRRRGYWLDTQYF.